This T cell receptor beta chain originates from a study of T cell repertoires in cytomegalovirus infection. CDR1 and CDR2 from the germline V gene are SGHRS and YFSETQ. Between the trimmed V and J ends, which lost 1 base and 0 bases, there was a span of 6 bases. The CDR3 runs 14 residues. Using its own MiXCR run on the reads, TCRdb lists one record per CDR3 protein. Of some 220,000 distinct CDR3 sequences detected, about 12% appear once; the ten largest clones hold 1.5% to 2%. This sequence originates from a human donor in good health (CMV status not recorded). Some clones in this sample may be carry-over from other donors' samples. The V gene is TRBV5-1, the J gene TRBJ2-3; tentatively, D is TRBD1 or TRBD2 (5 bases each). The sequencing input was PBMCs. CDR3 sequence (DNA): TGCGCCAGCAGCTTGCGGGACAGCACAGATACGCAGTATTTT. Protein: CASSLRDSTDTQYF.